These T cell receptor beta chains were read from a single sample in a study of identical twins. TCRdb ran MiXCR on the 5' RACE reads and lists one entry per CDR3 protein. This sample yields under 1 million distinct CDR3 sequences, of which roughly an eighth are seen a single time; about 1.6% belongs to the top ten. A further study also used this sample, focusing on yellow fever vaccine responses in identical twins.

The sequenced sample was PBMCs. The receptors were gathered from a woman aged 18-29 years in good health. CDR3s include the opening cysteine and the closing phenylalanine or tryptophan. A D gene is named only where the DNA matches it firmly. The size of a clone is reported for some rows only, either as once, few or many, or as a class for expanded clones.

v_call: TRBV11-1
clone_size: few
cdr3_length: 18
d_call: TRBD2
j_call: TRBJ2-3
cdr3_nt: TGTGCCAGCAGCCCCCGGGCTAGCGGGGGGGCGAAGACAGATACGCAGTATTTT
cdr3_aa: CASSPRASGGAKTDTQYF

v_call: TRBV20-1
clone_size: NA
cdr3_length: 12
d_call: NA
j_call: TRBJ2-1
cdr3_nt: TGCAGTGCCGGGGGTCCCGTCGGTGAGCAGTTCTTC
cdr3_aa: CSAGGPVGEQFF

v_call: TRBV20-1
clone_size: few
cdr3_length: 16
d_call: TRBD2
j_call: TRBJ2-1
cdr3_nt: TGCAGTGCTAGACCTAGCGGGAGGGCCTCCTACAATGAGCAGTTCTTC
cdr3_aa: CSARPSGRASYNEQFF

v_call: TRBV15
clone_size: NA
cdr3_length: 12
d_call: NA
j_call: TRBJ1-1
cdr3_nt: TGTGCCACCAGCGGGGTGGACACTGAAGCTTTCTTT
cdr3_aa: CATSGVDTEAFF

v_call: TRBV5-1
clone_size: many
cdr3_length: 14
d_call: NA
j_call: TRBJ2-1
cdr3_nt: TGCGCCAGCAGCCCAGGGGGGGCGGGTAATGAGCAGTTCTTC
cdr3_aa: CASSPGGAGNEQFF

v_call: TRBV27
clone_size: NA
cdr3_length: 14
d_call: TRBD1
j_call: TRBJ1-2
cdr3_nt: TGTGCCAGCAGTCAAGAGGGACAGGGCTATGGCTACACCTTC
cdr3_aa: CASSQEGQGYGYTF

v_call: TRBV12-3/TRBV12-4
clone_size: few
cdr3_length: 14
d_call: TRBD1
j_call: TRBJ1-1
cdr3_nt: TGTGCCAGCAGCCCTGACAGGGTGCGCACTGAAGCTTTCTTT
cdr3_aa: CASSPDRVRTEAFF

v_call: TRBV7-8
clone_size: NA
cdr3_length: 15
d_call: NA
j_call: TRBJ1-5
cdr3_nt: TGTGCCAGCAGCCCAACCTCGATTCAGGATCAGCCCCAGCATTTT
cdr3_aa: CASSPTSIQDQPQHF

v_call: TRBV7-6
clone_size: few
cdr3_length: 14
d_call: NA
j_call: TRBJ2-1
cdr3_nt: TGTGCCAGCAGCTTACCGGGCCCTAGGGGTGAGCAGTTCTTC
cdr3_aa: CASSLPGPRGEQFF

v_call: TRBV11-2
clone_size: NA
cdr3_length: 14
d_call: NA
j_call: TRBJ1-2
cdr3_nt: TGTGCCAGCAGCCTGGACGGCGGAAATACTGGCTACACCTTC
cdr3_aa: CASSLDGGNTGYTF

v_call: TRBV7-9
clone_size: few
cdr3_length: 14
d_call: NA
j_call: TRBJ1-2
cdr3_nt: TGTGCCAGCAGCGTCGTCGGGGTCGGTTATGGCTACACCTTC
cdr3_aa: CASSVVGVGYGYTF

v_call: TRBV20-1
clone_size: many
cdr3_length: 13
d_call: TRBD2
j_call: TRBJ2-1
cdr3_nt: TGCAGTGCTAGAGAGGACGGGGGGTATGAGCAGTTCTTC
cdr3_aa: CSAREDGGYEQFF

v_call: TRBV20-1
clone_size: many
cdr3_length: 14
d_call: NA
j_call: TRBJ2-3
cdr3_nt: TGCAGTGCTAGAGATCAGTTGAATGGGGGGAGGCAGTATTTT
cdr3_aa: CSARDQLNGGRQYF

v_call: TRBV5-1
clone_size: few
cdr3_length: 14
d_call: NA
j_call: TRBJ2-2
cdr3_nt: TGCGCCAGCAGCACCCCACTGGACACCGGGGAGCTGTTTTTT
cdr3_aa: CASSTPLDTGELFF

v_call: TRBV7-2
clone_size: many
cdr3_length: 14
d_call: NA
j_call: TRBJ2-7
cdr3_nt: TGTGCCAGCAGCTCCTATTACACCTGGGAAGAGCAGTACTTC
cdr3_aa: CASSSYYTWEEQYF

v_call: TRBV29-1
clone_size: NA
cdr3_length: 11
d_call: NA
j_call: TRBJ2-7
cdr3_nt: TGCAGCGTTACGGACAACTACGAGCAGTACTTC
cdr3_aa: CSVTDNYEQYF

v_call: TRBV7-3
clone_size: few
cdr3_length: 20
d_call: TRBD2
j_call: TRBJ2-1
cdr3_nt: TGTGCCAGCAGCCGAGGACTAGCGGGAGGTATGAGGGTTATATCCAATGAGCAGTTCTTC
cdr3_aa: CASSRGLAGGMRVISNEQFF

v_call: TRBV7-8
clone_size: NA
cdr3_length: 13
d_call: NA
j_call: TRBJ2-5
cdr3_nt: TGTGCCAGCAGCCGCGAGGCAAAAGAGACCCAGTACTTC
cdr3_aa: CASSREAKETQYF

v_call: TRBV5-1
clone_size: NA
cdr3_length: 16
d_call: NA
j_call: TRBJ2-1
cdr3_nt: TGCGCCAGCAGCTTGAATCAGCAAAGCTCCTACAATGAGCAGTTCTTC
cdr3_aa: CASSLNQQSSYNEQFF

v_call: TRBV5-1
clone_size: many
cdr3_length: 16
d_call: NA
j_call: TRBJ1-3
cdr3_nt: TGCGCCAGCAGCTTGGAGGCGGACTTGACTGGAAACACCATATATTTT
cdr3_aa: CASSLEADLTGNTIYF

v_call: TRBV12-3/TRBV12-4
clone_size: many
cdr3_length: 15
d_call: TRBD2
j_call: TRBJ2-1
cdr3_nt: TGTGCCAGCAGTTTACGCGGGAGTTCCTACAATGAGCAGTTCTTC
cdr3_aa: CASSLRGSSYNEQFF

v_call: TRBV4-2
clone_size: few
cdr3_length: 16
d_call: TRBD2
j_call: TRBJ2-7
cdr3_nt: TGTGCCAGCAGCCAAGAAGCGACTAGCGGGAGGTACGAGCAGTACTTC
cdr3_aa: CASSQEATSGRYEQYF

v_call: TRBV7-8
clone_size: many
cdr3_length: 16
d_call: TRBD2
j_call: TRBJ2-1
cdr3_nt: TGTGCCAGCAGCATAGCGCGACTAGCGACCTACAATGAGCAGTTCTTC
cdr3_aa: CASSIARLATYNEQFF

v_call: TRBV4-1
clone_size: many
cdr3_length: 14
d_call: NA
j_call: TRBJ1-4
cdr3_nt: TGCGCCAGCAGCCTCGACAGGAGTATGGAAAAACTGTTTTTT
cdr3_aa: CASSLDRSMEKLFF

v_call: TRBV2
clone_size: NA
cdr3_length: 12
d_call: NA
j_call: TRBJ2-5
cdr3_nt: TGTGCCAGCAAACTACCCCTGGAGACCCAGTACTTC
cdr3_aa: CASKLPLETQYF

v_call: TRBV6-1
clone_size: NA
cdr3_length: 15
d_call: TRBD1
j_call: TRBJ2-2
cdr3_nt: TGTGCCAGCAGTACGGGGACAGTTTTGACCGGGGAGCTGTTTTTT
cdr3_aa: CASSTGTVLTGELFF

v_call: TRBV7-9
clone_size: NA
cdr3_length: 16
d_call: NA
j_call: TRBJ2-2
cdr3_nt: TGTGCCAGCAGCTTAATTCCCCAACAGGGCTCCGGGGAGCTGTTTTTT
cdr3_aa: CASSLIPQQGSGELFF

v_call: TRBV15
clone_size: many
cdr3_length: 18
d_call: NA
j_call: TRBJ2-2
cdr3_nt: TGTGCCACCAGCAGAGATCGCCCCATTAGCGGGAACACCGGGGAGCTGTTTTTT
cdr3_aa: CATSRDRPISGNTGELFF

v_call: TRBV5-1
clone_size: NA
cdr3_length: 15
d_call: TRBD1
j_call: TRBJ2-7
cdr3_nt: TGCGCCAGCAGCCCGGGACAGGGGGCTATATACGAGCAGTACTTC
cdr3_aa: CASSPGQGAIYEQYF

v_call: TRBV7-9
clone_size: NA
cdr3_length: 15
d_call: NA
j_call: TRBJ2-1
cdr3_nt: TGTGCCAGCAGCGCGTCGGAAACTAGTCGCAATGAGCAGTTCTTC
cdr3_aa: CASSASETSRNEQFF

v_call: TRBV29-1
clone_size: few
cdr3_length: 16
d_call: TRBD2
j_call: TRBJ2-1
cdr3_nt: TGCAGCGTTGAAGACCCGACTAGCGGGAGGAACAATGAGCAGTTCTTC
cdr3_aa: CSVEDPTSGRNNEQFF

v_call: TRBV6-2/TRBV6-3
clone_size: NA
cdr3_length: 16
d_call: TRBD1
j_call: TRBJ1-5
cdr3_nt: TGTGCCAGCAGACTAGGACAGGGTGTTAGCAATCAGCCCCAGCATTTT
cdr3_aa: CASRLGQGVSNQPQHF

v_call: TRBV7-9
clone_size: many
cdr3_length: 12
d_call: NA
j_call: TRBJ2-1
cdr3_nt: TGTGCCAGCAGCTTAGGTAGCAATGAGCAGTTCTTC
cdr3_aa: CASSLGSNEQFF

v_call: TRBV7-9
clone_size: many
cdr3_length: 13
d_call: TRBD1
j_call: TRBJ1-2
cdr3_nt: TGTGCCAGCAGCCTCGGACAGGCATTCGGCTACACCTTC
cdr3_aa: CASSLGQAFGYTF

v_call: TRBV20-1
clone_size: NA
cdr3_length: 16
d_call: TRBD2
j_call: TRBJ2-3
cdr3_nt: TGCAGTGCTAGAGTGTGGGGGGGAAAGGGCACAGATACGCAGTATTTT
cdr3_aa: CSARVWGGKGTDTQYF

v_call: TRBV27
clone_size: NA
cdr3_length: 15
d_call: TRBD2
j_call: TRBJ2-1
cdr3_nt: TGTGCCAGCAGTTTGCTAGCGGGAGTCACTAATGAGCAGTTCTTC
cdr3_aa: CASSLLAGVTNEQFF

v_call: TRBV20-1
clone_size: few
cdr3_length: 13
d_call: TRBD1
j_call: TRBJ2-1
cdr3_nt: TGCAGCCTCGGGACAGGTTCCTACAATGAGCAGTTCTTC
cdr3_aa: CSLGTGSYNEQFF

v_call: TRBV20-1
clone_size: NA
cdr3_length: 16
d_call: TRBD2
j_call: TRBJ2-2
cdr3_nt: TGCAGTGCTTCGGGGACTAGCGGGAGGGGCACCGGGGAGCTGTTTTTT
cdr3_aa: CSASGTSGRGTGELFF

v_call: TRBV12-3/TRBV12-4
clone_size: few
cdr3_length: 12
d_call: NA
j_call: TRBJ2-5
cdr3_nt: TGTGCCAGCCAGGGGGGGTCGGCGGCCCAGTACTTC
cdr3_aa: CASQGGSAAQYF

v_call: TRBV6-1
clone_size: NA
cdr3_length: 13
d_call: NA
j_call: TRBJ1-2
cdr3_nt: TGTGCCAGCACCAAGGGACCAATGGATGGCTACACCTTC
cdr3_aa: CASTKGPMDGYTF

v_call: TRBV18
clone_size: NA
cdr3_length: 14
d_call: NA
j_call: TRBJ2-1
cdr3_nt: TGTGCCAGCTCCCCCTCGGGGGTTAGAAATGAGCAGTTCTTC
cdr3_aa: CASSPSGVRNEQFF

v_call: TRBV9
clone_size: few
cdr3_length: 15
d_call: NA
j_call: TRBJ2-3
cdr3_nt: TGTGCCAGCAGCACTCGGGACTTCCCCACAGATACGCAGTATTTT
cdr3_aa: CASSTRDFPTDTQYF

v_call: TRBV6-5
clone_size: NA
cdr3_length: 12
d_call: NA
j_call: TRBJ2-7
cdr3_nt: TGTGCCAGCAGTGGGACAAGTGGGGAGCAGTACTTC
cdr3_aa: CASSGTSGEQYF

v_call: TRBV6-1
clone_size: few
cdr3_length: 17
d_call: NA
j_call: TRBJ1-1
cdr3_nt: TGTGCCAGCAGTAAGGGGGAACTTACAAGGGTGAACACTGAAGCTTTCTTT
cdr3_aa: CASSKGELTRVNTEAFF

v_call: TRBV6-1
clone_size: NA
cdr3_length: 13
d_call: TRBD2
j_call: TRBJ2-1
cdr3_nt: TGTGCCAGCAGCGAGCGGGGGGTCAATGAGCAGTTCTTC
cdr3_aa: CASSERGVNEQFF

v_call: TRBV15
clone_size: NA
cdr3_length: 15
d_call: TRBD1
j_call: TRBJ1-1
cdr3_nt: TGTGCCACCAGCAGAGACAGGGGGCGCGGCACTGAAGCTTTCTTT
cdr3_aa: CATSRDRGRGTEAFF

v_call: TRBV9
clone_size: NA
cdr3_length: 15
d_call: NA
j_call: TRBJ2-1
cdr3_nt: TGTGCCAGCAGCGTAAGGGGTGGTGGCTACAATGAGCAGTTCTTC
cdr3_aa: CASSVRGGGYNEQFF

v_call: TRBV10-3
clone_size: NA
cdr3_length: 15
d_call: TRBD1
j_call: TRBJ1-3
cdr3_nt: TGTGCCACCGAGACAACAGGGGGCTCTGGAAACACCATATATTTT
cdr3_aa: CATETTGGSGNTIYF

v_call: TRBV11-2
clone_size: NA
cdr3_length: 18
d_call: NA
j_call: TRBJ2-2
cdr3_nt: TGTGCCAGCAGCTTAGATCTTGAAACACAACAGAGGACCGGGGAGCTGTTTTTT
cdr3_aa: CASSLDLETQQRTGELFF